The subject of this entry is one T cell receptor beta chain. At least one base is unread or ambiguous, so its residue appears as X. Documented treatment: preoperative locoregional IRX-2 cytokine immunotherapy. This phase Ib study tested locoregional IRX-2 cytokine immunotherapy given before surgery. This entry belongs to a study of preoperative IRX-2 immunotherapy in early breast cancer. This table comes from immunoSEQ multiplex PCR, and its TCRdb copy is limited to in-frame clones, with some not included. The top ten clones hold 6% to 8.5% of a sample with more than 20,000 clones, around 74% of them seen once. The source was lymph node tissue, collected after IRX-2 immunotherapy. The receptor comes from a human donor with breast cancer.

CDR3 sequence: CASSXGQGTNEKLFF. Here the CDR3 DNA reads TGTGCCAGCAGCTYGGGACAGGGAACTAATGAAAAACTGTTTTTT. The chain joins TRBV11-3 to TRBJ1-4; 9 bases match TRBD1. V was pared by 4 bases and J by 1 base, with 1 base of the junction left unmatched. CDR3 length: 15 residues. Germline-derived CDR1 and CDR2 are SGHNT and YENEEA.